The T cell receptor beta chain described here comes from a study of regulatory T cells in long-lasting Graves disease. In the study overall: Duration of antithyroid drug therapy among newly diagnosed Graves' patients was under 3 months.

Trimming took 2 bases from V and 6 from J; bases not matched to a gene: 8. Germline V gene data show CDR1 as LGHNA and CDR2 as YSLEER. This CDR3 contains 17 residues. Study-wide results and caveats: Relative to new patients (roughly 980), persistent patients exhibited greater sharing of public clonotypes (around 3,000). Repertoires from persistent disease leaned toward TRBV28, TRBJ1-2 and TRBJ2-5.

This clonotype came up a few times. Its specificity is not known. Time point meaning: newly diagnosed GD, antithyroid drugs for less than 3 months. RNA extracted from PBMCs served as the sequencing template. iRepertoire HTBI primers and Arm-PCR of CDR3 regions built TCR beta libraries. TCRdb fed the multiplex PCR reads into MiXCR, producing one record per CDR3 protein. The sample has roughly 520,000 distinct CDR3 sequences; about 12% are singletons. This sample also appeared in a second study, on T cells in Graves' hyperthyroidism and ophthalmopathy. That investigation notes: Peripheral blood also featured most of the thyroid clonotypes expanded above 0.001.

The TCR originated in a woman aged 25 to 39 with Graves disease. Sample: peripheral blood mononuclear cells (PBMCs), taken at new diagnosis, from a patient treated with antithyroid drugs. V gene TRBV4-3 combines with J gene TRBJ2-1; 12 nucleotides align to TRBD2. In nucleotides, the CDR3 is TGCGCCAGCAGCCAACGGGAAGGACTAGCGGGAATCAATGAGCAGTTCTTC. It specifies CASSQREGLAGINEQFF.